This T cell receptor (beta chain) was identified in a study of CD8 T cells in ankylosing spondylitis. Whole-study results and caveats: Before this, some motif variants had been reported in reactive arthritis synovial fluid and blood. There was a TCR beta motif, made of fewer than 10 highly homologous variants, that appeared characteristic of ankylosing spondylitis blood.

The length of the CDR3 is 18 residues. V dropped 5 bases and J dropped 4; count of bases not matched to a gene: 19. Germline V gives CDR1 SGHAT, CDR2 FQNNGV. As the method for making TCR beta libraries, quantitative 5'-RACE with molecular barcodes was used. One entry per CDR3 protein, called by TCRdb with MiXCR from the 5' RACE reads. The profile shows 150,000 to 200,000 distinct CDR3 sequences, roughly 18% of them singletons. A few counts support this clonotype. Its specificity is unknown. The TCR originated in a male donor with ankylosing spondylitis or in good health (not recorded which). The rearrangement joins TRBV11-2 to TRBJ2-7, with 8 bases aligning to TRBD2. Material for sequencing was blood, either unsorted or a sorted T cell fraction (not recorded which). The CDR3, as DNA: TGTGCCAGCAGCAAGCAGCGGGAGTCGTATGACGGGCCTTACGAGCAGTACTTC. Translation gives CASSKQRESYDGPYEQYF.